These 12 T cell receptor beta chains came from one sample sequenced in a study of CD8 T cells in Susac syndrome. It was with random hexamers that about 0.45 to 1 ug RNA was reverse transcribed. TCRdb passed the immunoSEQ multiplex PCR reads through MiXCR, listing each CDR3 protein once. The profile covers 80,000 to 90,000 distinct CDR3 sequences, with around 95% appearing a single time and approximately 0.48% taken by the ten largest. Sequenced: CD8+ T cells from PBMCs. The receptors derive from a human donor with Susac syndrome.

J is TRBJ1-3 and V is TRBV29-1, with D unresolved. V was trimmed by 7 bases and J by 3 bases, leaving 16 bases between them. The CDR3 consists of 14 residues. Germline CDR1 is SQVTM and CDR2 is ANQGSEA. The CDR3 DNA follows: TGCAGCGCCAAGTCGGGGTTAGATGGAAACACCATATATTTT. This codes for CSAKSGLDGNTIYF.

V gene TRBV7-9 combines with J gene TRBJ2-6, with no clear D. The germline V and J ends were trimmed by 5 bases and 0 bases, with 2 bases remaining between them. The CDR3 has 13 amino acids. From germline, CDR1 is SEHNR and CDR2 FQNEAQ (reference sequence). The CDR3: CASSASGANVLTF. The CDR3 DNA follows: TGTGCCAGCAGCGCCTCTGGGGCCAACGTCCTGACTTTC.

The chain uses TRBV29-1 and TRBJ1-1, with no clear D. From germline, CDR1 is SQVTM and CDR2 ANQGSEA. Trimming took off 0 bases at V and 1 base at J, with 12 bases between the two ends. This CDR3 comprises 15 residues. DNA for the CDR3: TGCAGCGTTGAAGATCTATGGACCGGGAACACTGAAGCTTTCTTT. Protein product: CSVEDLWTGNTEAFF.

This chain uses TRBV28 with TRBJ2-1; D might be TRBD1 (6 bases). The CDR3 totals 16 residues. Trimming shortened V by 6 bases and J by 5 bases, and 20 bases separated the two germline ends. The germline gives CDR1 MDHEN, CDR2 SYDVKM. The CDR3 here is CASSWRTGTKNNEQFF. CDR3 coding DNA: TGTGCCAGCAGCTGGCGGACCGGGACAAAAAACAATGAGCAGTTCTTC. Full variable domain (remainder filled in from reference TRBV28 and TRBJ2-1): DVKVTQSSRYLVKRTGEKVFLECVQDMDHENMFWYRQDPGLGLRLIYFSYDVKMKEKGDIPEGYSVSREKKERFSLILESASTNQTSMYLCASSWRTGTKNNEQFFGPGTRLTVL.

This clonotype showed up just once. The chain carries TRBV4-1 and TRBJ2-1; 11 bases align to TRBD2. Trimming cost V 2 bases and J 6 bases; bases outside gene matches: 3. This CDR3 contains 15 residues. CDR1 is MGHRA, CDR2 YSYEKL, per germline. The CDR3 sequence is CASSQLAGGLNEQFF. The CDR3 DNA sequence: TGCGCCAGCAGCCAACTAGCGGGAGGCCTCAATGAGCAGTTCTTC.

CDR3 sequence (DNA): TGCAGCGTTGAAGACTCCTACGAGCAGTACTTC. Protein sequence: CSVEDSYEQYF. The chain employs TRBV29-1 and TRBJ2-7; no definite D call. Trimming stripped 0 bases from V and 0 bases from J, with 0 bases between. The CDR3 length is 11 residues. Germline V gene sequence: CDR1 SQVTM, CDR2 ANQGSEA.

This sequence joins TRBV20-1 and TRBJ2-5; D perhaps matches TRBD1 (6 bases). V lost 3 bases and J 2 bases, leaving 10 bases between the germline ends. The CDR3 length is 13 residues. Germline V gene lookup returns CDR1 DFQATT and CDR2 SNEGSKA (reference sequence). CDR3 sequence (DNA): TGCAGTGCTAGTAAGGGACAACAAGAGACCCAGTACTTC. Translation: CSASKGQQETQYF.

The CDR3 DNA reads TGCAGCGCTGAGGGGTTAGGGGGCCGCCAGTATGGCTACACCTTC. Translating gives CSAEGLGGRQYGYTF. V and J are TRBV29-1 and TRBJ1-2; 7 nucleotides match TRBD1. Per germline, CDR1 SQVTM and CDR2 ANQGSEA. The CDR3 runs to 15 residues. The J segment lost 5 bases and the V segment lost 7 bases, leaving 16 bases of the junction unmatched.

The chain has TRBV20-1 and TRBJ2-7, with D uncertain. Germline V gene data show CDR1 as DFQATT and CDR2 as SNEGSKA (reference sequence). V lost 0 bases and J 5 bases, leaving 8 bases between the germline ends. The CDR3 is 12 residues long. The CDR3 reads CSARDPPHEQYF. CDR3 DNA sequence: TGCAGTGCTAGAGATCCACCCCACGAGCAGTACTTC.

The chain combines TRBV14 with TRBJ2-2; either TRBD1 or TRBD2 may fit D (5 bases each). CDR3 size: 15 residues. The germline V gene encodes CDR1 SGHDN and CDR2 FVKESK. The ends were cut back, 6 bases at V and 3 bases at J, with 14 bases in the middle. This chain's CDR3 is CASSRFGDHTGELFF. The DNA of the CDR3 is TGTGCCAGCAGTCGCTTCGGGGACCACACCGGGGAGCTGTTTTTT.

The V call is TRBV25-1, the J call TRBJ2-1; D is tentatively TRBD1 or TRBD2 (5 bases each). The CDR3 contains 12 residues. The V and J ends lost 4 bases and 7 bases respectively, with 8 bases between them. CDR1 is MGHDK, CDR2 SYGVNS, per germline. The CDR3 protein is CASSAGANEQFF. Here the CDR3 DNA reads TGTGCCAGCAGTGCCGGGGCGAATGAGCAGTTCTTC.

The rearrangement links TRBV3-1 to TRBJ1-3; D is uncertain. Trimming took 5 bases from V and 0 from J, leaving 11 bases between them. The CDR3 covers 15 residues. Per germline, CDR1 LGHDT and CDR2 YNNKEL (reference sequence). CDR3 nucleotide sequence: TGTGCCAGCAGCTACGGACGCGGCTCTGGAAACACCATATATTTT. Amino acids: CASSYGRGSGNTIYF.